This T cell receptor beta chain was sequenced during a study of T cell responses to AZD1222 COVID-19 vaccine. As for the study in general: Analyses pooled second doses at about 4 or about 12 weeks.

Method: immunoSEQ multiplex PCR; TCRdb's copy keeps in-frame clones and lacks some. The repertoire consists of about 120,000 clones, with 70% to 90% occurring once and the leading ten covering around 3%. CDR1 is MDHEN, CDR2 SYDVKM, per germline. CDR3 length: 14 residues. V gave up 3 bases and J gave up 1 base, with 9 bases separating them. On this clone: The antigen is not known.

Notes on the study in general: Repertoires in all cases were sampled only once the peak T cell response had passed. Elevations in Spike-specific TCR breadth and depth followed administration of two AZD1222 doses. White British people made up most donors, females outnumbered males, and clonal diversity was possibly underestimated.

This sequence joins TRBV28 and TRBJ2-5; tentative D call: TRBD1 (6 bases). Here the sequenced sample was peripheral blood, taken on day 0 of AZD1222 vaccination. This clonotype was sampled from an adult in good health. This chain's CDR3 is CASSLWGRQETQYF. The CDR3 DNA reads as TGTGCCAGCAGTTTGTGGGGGCGCCAAGAGACCCAGTACTTC.